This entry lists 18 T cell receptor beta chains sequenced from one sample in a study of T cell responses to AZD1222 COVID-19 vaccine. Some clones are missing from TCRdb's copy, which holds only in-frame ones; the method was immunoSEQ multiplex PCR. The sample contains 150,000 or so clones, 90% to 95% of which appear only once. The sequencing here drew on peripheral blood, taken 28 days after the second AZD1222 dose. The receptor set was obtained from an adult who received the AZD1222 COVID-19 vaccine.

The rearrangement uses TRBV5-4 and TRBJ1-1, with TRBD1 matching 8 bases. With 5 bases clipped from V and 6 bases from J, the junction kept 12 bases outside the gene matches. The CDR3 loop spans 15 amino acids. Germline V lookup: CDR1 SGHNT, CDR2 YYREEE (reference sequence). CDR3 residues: CASRQGGQAASEAFF. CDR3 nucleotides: TGTGCCAGCAGGCAGGGGGGACAGGCCGCCTCTGAAGCTTTCTTT.

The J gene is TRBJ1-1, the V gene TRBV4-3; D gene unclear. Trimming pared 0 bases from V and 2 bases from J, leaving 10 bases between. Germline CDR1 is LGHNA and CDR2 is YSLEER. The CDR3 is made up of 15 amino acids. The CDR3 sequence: CASSQDGELNTEAFF. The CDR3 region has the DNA TGCGCCAGCAGCCAAGATGGGGAATTAAACACTGAAGCTTTCTTT.

For the CDR3, the DNA is TGTGCCAGCAGCCGCCGAGGTCAGGGGCGTCATGGCTACACCTTC. Amino acids: CASSRRGQGRHGYTF. The V and J genes are TRBV3-1 (or the pseudogene TRBV3-2) and TRBJ1-2; TRBD1 is a possible D gene (6 bases). Looked up from germline, CDR1 is LGHDT and CDR2 is YNNKEL (reference sequence). The CDR3 contains 15 residues. Trimming took off 4 bases at V and 6 bases at J, with 18 bases between the two ends.

The DNA of the CDR3 is TGCAGCGGCACAGGGACGGGTTATGGCTACACCTTC. Protein: CSGTGTGYGYTF. The rearrangement links TRBV29-1 to TRBJ1-2; perhaps TRBD1 as D (6 bases). From germline, CDR1 is SQVTM and CDR2 ANQGSEA. Trimming took off 7 bases at V and 5 bases at J, with 14 bases between the two ends. The CDR3 spans 12 residues.

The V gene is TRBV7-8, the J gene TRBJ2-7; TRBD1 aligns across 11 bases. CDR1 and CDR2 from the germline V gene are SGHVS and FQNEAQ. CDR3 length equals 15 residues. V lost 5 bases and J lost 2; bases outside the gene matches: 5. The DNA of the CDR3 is TGTGCCAGCAGCCGGGACAGGGGGTATGCCTACGAGCAGTACTTC. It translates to CASSRDRGYAYEQYF.

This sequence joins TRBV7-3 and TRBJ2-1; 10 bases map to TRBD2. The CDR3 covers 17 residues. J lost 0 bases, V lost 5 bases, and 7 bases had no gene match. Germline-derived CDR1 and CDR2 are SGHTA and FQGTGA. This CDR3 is CASSQLSGRTSYNEQFF. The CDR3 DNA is TGTGCCAGCAGCCAACTTAGCGGGAGGACCTCCTACAATGAGCAGTTCTTC. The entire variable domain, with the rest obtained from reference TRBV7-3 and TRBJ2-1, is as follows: GAGVSQTPSNKVTEKGKYVELRCDPISGHTALYWYRQSLGQGPEFLIYFQGTGAADDSGLPNDRFFAVRPEGSVSTLKIQRTERGDSAVYLCASSQLSGRTSYNEQFFGPGTRLTVL.

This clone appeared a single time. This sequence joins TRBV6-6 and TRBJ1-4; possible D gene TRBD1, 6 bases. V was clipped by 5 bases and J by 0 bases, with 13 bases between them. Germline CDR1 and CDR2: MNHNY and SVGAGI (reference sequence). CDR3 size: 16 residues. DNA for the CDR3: TGTGCCAGCAGTCGACAGGTAGCCCCAACTAATGAAAAACTGTTTTTT. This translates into CASSRQVAPTNEKLFF.

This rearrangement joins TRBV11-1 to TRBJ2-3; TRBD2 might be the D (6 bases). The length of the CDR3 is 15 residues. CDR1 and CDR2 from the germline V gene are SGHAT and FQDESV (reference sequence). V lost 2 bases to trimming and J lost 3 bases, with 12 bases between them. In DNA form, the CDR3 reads TGTGCCAGCAGCTTACATTTAGGGACTACAGATACGCAGTATTTT. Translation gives CASSLHLGTTDTQYF.

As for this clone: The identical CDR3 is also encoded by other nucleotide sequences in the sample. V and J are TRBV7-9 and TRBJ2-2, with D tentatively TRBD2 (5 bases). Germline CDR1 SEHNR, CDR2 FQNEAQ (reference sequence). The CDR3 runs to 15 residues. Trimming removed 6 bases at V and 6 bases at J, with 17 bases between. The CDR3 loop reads CASRPTGPGAGELFF. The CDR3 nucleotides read TGTGCCAGCAGACCTACCGGGCCCGGGGCCGGGGAGCTGTTTTTT.

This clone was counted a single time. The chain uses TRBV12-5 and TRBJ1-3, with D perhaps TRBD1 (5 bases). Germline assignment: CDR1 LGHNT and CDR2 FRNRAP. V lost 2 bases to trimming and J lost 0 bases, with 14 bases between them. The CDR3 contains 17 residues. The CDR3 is CASGLPPTAVSGNTIYF. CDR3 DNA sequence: TGTGCTAGTGGTTTGCCCCCGACAGCGGTCTCTGGAAACACCATATATTTT.

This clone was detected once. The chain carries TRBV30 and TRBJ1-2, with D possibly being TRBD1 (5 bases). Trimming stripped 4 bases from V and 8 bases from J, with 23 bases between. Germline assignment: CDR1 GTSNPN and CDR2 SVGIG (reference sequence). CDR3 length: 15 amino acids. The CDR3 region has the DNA TGTGCCTGGACAAATCGGGACTTGGGCTCGGGAGGCTACACCTTC. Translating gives CAWTNRDLGSGGYTF.

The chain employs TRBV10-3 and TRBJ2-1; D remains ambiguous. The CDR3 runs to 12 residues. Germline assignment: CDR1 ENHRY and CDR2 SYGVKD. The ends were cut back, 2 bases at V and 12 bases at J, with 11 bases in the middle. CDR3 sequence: CAISEGLDRQFF. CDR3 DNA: TGTGCCATCAGTGAGGGGTTAGATCGGCAGTTCTTC.

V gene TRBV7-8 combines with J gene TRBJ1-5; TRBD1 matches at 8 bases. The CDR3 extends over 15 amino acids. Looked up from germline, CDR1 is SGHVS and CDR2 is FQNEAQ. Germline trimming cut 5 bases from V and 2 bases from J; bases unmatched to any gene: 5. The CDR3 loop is CASSRGQGGNQPQHF. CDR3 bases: TGTGCCAGCAGCCGAGGACAGGGAGGCAATCAGCCCCAGCATTTT. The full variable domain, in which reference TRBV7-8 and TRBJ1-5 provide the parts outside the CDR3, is GAGVSQSPRYKVAKRGQDVALRCDPISGHVSLFWYQQALGQGPEFLTYFQNEAQLDKSGLPSDRFFAERPEGSVSTLKIQRTQQEDSAVYLCASSRGQGGNQPQHFGDGTRLSIL.

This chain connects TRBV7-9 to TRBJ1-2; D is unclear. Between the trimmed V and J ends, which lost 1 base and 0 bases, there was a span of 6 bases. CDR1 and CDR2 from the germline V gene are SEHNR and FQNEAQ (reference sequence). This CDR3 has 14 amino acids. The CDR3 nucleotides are TGTGCCAGCAGCTTAGAGGTAGCTAACTATGGCTACACCTTC. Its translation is CASSLEVANYGYTF. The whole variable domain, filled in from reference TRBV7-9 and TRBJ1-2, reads DTGVSQNPRHKITKRGQNVTFRCDPISEHNRLYWYRQTLGQGPEFLTYFQNEAQLEKSRLLSDRFSAERPKGSFSTLEIQRTEQGDSAMYLCASSLEVANYGYTFGSGTRLTVV.

The CDR3, as DNA: TGTGCCAGCAGCGCAACAGGCGGGGGGCATACGCAGTATTTT. Amino acid sequence: CASSATGGGHTQYF. The gene calls are TRBV9 and TRBJ2-3; TRBD2 matches 8 bases. Germline CDR1 is SGDLS and CDR2 is YYNGEE. The CDR3 consists of 14 residues. V lost 3 bases, J lost 7 bases, and 7 bases stayed unmatched. Complete variable domain (other parts from reference TRBV9 and TRBJ2-3): DSGVTQTPKHLITATGQRVTLRCSPRSGDLSVYWYQQSLDQGLQFLIQYYNGEERAKGNILERFSAQQFPDLHSELNLSSLELGDSALYFCASSATGGGHTQYFGPGTRLTVL.

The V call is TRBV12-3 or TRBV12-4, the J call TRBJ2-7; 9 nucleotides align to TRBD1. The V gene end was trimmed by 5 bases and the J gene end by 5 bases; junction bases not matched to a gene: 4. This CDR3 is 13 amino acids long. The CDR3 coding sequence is TGTGCCAGCAGTAGGGACAGGGTCCACGAGCAGTACTTC. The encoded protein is CASSRDRVHEQYF.

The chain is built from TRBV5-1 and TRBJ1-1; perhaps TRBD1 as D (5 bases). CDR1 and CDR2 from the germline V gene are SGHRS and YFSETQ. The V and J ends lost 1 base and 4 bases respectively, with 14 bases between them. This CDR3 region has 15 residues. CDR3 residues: CASSLFGASVTEAFF. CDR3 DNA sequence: TGCGCCAGCAGCTTGTTCGGGGCCTCCGTCACTGAAGCTTTCTTT.

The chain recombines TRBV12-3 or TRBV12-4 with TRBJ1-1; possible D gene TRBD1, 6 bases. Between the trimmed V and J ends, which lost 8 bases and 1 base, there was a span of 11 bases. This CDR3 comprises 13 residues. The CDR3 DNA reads TGTGCCAGCTCAGGACAGCAGAACACTGAAGCTTTCTTT. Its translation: CASSGQQNTEAFF.